These 20 T cell receptor beta chains share one sample of origin, sequenced in a study of response to subunit inactivated influenza vaccine. Via MiXCR, TCRdb re-called the RT-PCR reads, giving one row per CDR3 protein. The data show about 160,000 distinct CDR3 sequences, roughly 10% seen once. The material sequenced was non-naive T cells sorted from PBMCs, taken roughly 6 weeks after vaccination. These TCRs come from a middle-aged man who received an inactivated influenza vaccine.

This clonotype has ten or more counts. The chain couples TRBV4-1 to TRBJ1-6; 9 nucleotides align to TRBD1. The V gene end was trimmed by 8 bases and the J gene end by 5 bases; junction bases not matched to a gene: 4. The CDR3 is made up of 14 amino acids. Germline lookup yields CDR1 MGHRA and CDR2 YSYEKL. The CDR3 nucleotides are TGCGCCAGCCTGGGACAGGGAGATAATTCACCCCTCCACTTT. It codes for CASLGQGDNSPLHF.

This clonotype came up many times. This chain joins TRBV20-1 and TRBJ1-6; D not certain. From germline, CDR1 is DFQATT and CDR2 SNEGSKA (reference sequence). V was shortened by 1 base and J by 5 bases, with 12 bases between the two germline ends. The CDR3 is 15 amino acids. The DNA of the CDR3 is TGCAGTGCTAGAGTACCGGGCGAGAATAATTCACCCCTCCACTTT. This translates into CSARVPGENNSPLHF.

The V call is TRBV6-2 or TRBV6-3, the J call TRBJ1-4, with D possibly TRBD1 on 5 matching bases. Germline V gene sequence: CDR1 MNHEY, CDR2 SVGEGT. The V end lost 7 bases, the J end lost 0 bases, and 9 bases lay between the germline ends. The CDR3 extends over 14 amino acids. CDR3 nucleotides: TGTGCCAGCACCGCGACAGCAACTAATGAAAAACTGTTTTTT. Protein: CASTATATNEKLFF.

This clonotype has just a few counts. The rearrangement links TRBV6-5 to TRBJ1-2, with unresolved D. There are 17 residues in the CDR3. Germline CDR1 MNHEY, CDR2 SVGAGI. V was trimmed by 4 bases and J by 2 bases, leaving 20 bases between them. CDR3 sequence (DNA): TGTGCCAGCAGTTCCTCCCGGGGATTCGGCGGGAACTATGGCTACACCTTC. This translates into CASSSSRGFGGNYGYTF.

This clonotype was seen ten or more times. V and J are TRBV15 and TRBJ2-1; D call uncertain. Germline-derived CDR1 and CDR2 are LNHNV and YYDKDF (reference sequence). CDR3 length: 14 amino acids. The V gene lost 5 bases and the J gene lost 6 bases, with 14 bases spanning the gap. DNA of the CDR3: TGTGCCACCAGCCCAACGGTAGGCGGCAATGAGCAGTTCTTC. It is translated as CATSPTVGGNEQFF. The complete variable domain, with remaining parts taken from reference TRBV15 and TRBJ2-1, reads DAMVIQNPRYQVTQFGKPVTLSCSQTLNHNVMYWYQQKSSQAPKLLFHYYDKDFNNEADTPDNFQSRRPNTSFCFLDIRSPGLGDTAMYLCATSPTVGGNEQFFGPGTRLTVL.

This clonotype was counted only a few times. The chain joins TRBV27 to TRBJ2-5; no definite D call. Looked up from germline, CDR1 is MNHEY and CDR2 is SMNVEV (reference sequence). The CDR3 totals 14 residues. Trimming left V 5 bases short and J 3 bases short, with 13 bases between. The CDR3 protein is CASSPQVSEETQYF. Here the CDR3 DNA reads TGTGCCAGCAGTCCCCAGGTTTCCGAAGAGACCCAGTACTTC.

This clonotype was seen only a few times. This chain connects TRBV20-1 to TRBJ2-7; possible D gene TRBD2, 5 bases. Germline-derived CDR1 and CDR2 are DFQATT and SNEGSKA (reference sequence). The CDR3 runs 11 residues. Trimming removed 3 bases at V and 4 bases at J, with 7 bases between. The CDR3 region is CSARDWYEQYF. The DNA for the CDR3 is TGCAGTGCTAGGGACTGGTACGAGCAGTACTTC.

This clonotype was detected many times. The CDR3 here is CSAAVGGNTGELFF. The CDR3 nucleotides are TGCAGCGCCGCTGTGGGGGGGAACACCGGGGAGCTGTTTTTT. V usage is TRBV29-1 and J usage is TRBJ2-2, with a tentative D call TRBD2 (6 bases). The ends were cut back, 7 bases at V and 1 base at J, with 13 bases in the middle. CDR1 and CDR2 from the germline V gene are SQVTM and ANQGSEA. The CDR3 totals 14 residues.

This clonotype was seen a few times. The rearrangement uses TRBV4-3 and TRBJ2-1; 9 bases fit TRBD2. Germline CDR1 reads LGHNA; CDR2 reads YSLEER. The trim removed 3 bases at V and 4 bases at J, leaving 10 bases unmatched. The CDR3 has 17 amino acids. This CDR3 reads CASSHSGVAGEYNEQFF. The DNA of the CDR3 is TGCGCCAGCAGCCACTCGGGGGTAGCGGGGGAGTACAATGAGCAGTTCTTC.

The chain couples TRBV20-1 to TRBJ1-4; no firm D call. Germline V gives CDR1 DFQATT, CDR2 SNEGSKA (reference sequence). Trimming cost V 2 bases and J 0 bases, with 13 bases left between them. The length of the CDR3 is 16 residues. The CDR3 nucleotides are TGCAGTGCTAGAAACCCGGTCCCAACAACTAATGAAAAACTGTTTTTT. The encoded protein is CSARNPVPTTNEKLFF.

The chain links TRBV2 to TRBJ2-7; a possible D gene is TRBD1 (6 bases). The CDR3 has 14 residues. The V and J ends lost 6 bases and 5 bases respectively, with 17 bases between them. Germline V gene lookup returns CDR1 SNHLY and CDR2 FYNNEI. CDR3 residues: CASRKQGTRDEQYF. CDR3 in DNA: TGTGCCAGCAGAAAACAGGGCACTAGGGACGAGCAGTACTTC.

The J gene is TRBJ2-1, the V gene TRBV7-6, with 8 nucleotides matching TRBD2. Germline CDR1 is SGHVS and CDR2 is FNYEAQ. The CDR3 has 16 amino acids. The ends lost 2 bases at V and 4 bases at J; junction bases unmatched: 7. In nucleotides, the CDR3 is TGTGCCAGCAGCTTAATGGCGGGGGGCCTATACAATGAGCAGTTCTTC. Protein product: CASSLMAGGLYNEQFF.

The chain recombines TRBV20-1 with TRBJ2-1; D ambiguous. This CDR3 contains 13 residues. CDR1 is DFQATT, CDR2 SNEGSKA, per germline (reference sequence). Trimming shortened V by 5 bases and J by 6 bases, and 14 bases separated the two germline ends. CDR3 sequence: CSAVPGSFNEQFF. The DNA of the CDR3 is TGCAGTGCTGTCCCTGGGTCTTTCAATGAGCAGTTCTTC.

This clonotype was seen many times. This sequence joins TRBV11-2 and TRBJ2-5; D is unclear. The germline V gene has CDR1 SGHAT and CDR2 FQNNGV. The CDR3 runs to 15 residues. Trimming stripped 0 bases from V and 1 base from J, with 9 bases between. The CDR3 sequence: CASSLDPRFQETQYF. CDR3 in DNA: TGTGCCAGCAGCTTAGATCCACGATTCCAAGAGACCCAGTACTTC.

This clonotype was counted many times. The chain couples TRBV12-3 or TRBV12-4 to TRBJ2-3, with TRBD2 matching over 8 bases. V shed 6 bases and J 0 bases; nucleotides not matched to a gene: 8. The CDR3 has 16 amino acids. Here the CDR3 reads CASSHLAGGSTDTQYF. As DNA, the CDR3 is TGTGCCAGCAGCCATCTAGCGGGTGGGAGCACAGATACGCAGTATTTT.

This clonotype came up a few times. V is TRBV5-6 and J is TRBJ2-5, with D tentatively TRBD2 (5 bases). This CDR3 region has 14 residues. The germline V and J ends were trimmed by 1 base and 5 bases, with 12 bases remaining between them. The V gene's germline CDR1 is SGHDT and CDR2 YYEEEE. The CDR3 nucleotides read TGTGCCAGCAGCTTGCCTATGGGAGTGGAGACCCAGTACTTC. Residues: CASSLPMGVETQYF.

This sequence joins TRBV7-2 and TRBJ1-1; D unresolved. The CDR3 length is 14 residues. Trimming shortened V by 2 bases and J by 4 bases, and 11 bases separated the two germline ends. CDR1 SGHTA and CDR2 FQGNSA come from the germline V gene. This CDR3 is CASSLPIGSTEAFF. The CDR3 coding sequence is TGTGCCAGCAGCTTACCGATTGGGAGCACTGAAGCTTTCTTT.

This rearrangement joins TRBV6-2 or TRBV6-3 to TRBJ2-1; 12 bases align to TRBD2. In germline, CDR1 is MNHEY, CDR2 SVGEGT. The CDR3 is 16 amino acids. J gave up 3 bases and V 5 bases, and 5 bases lay outside the gene matches. This chain's CDR3 is CASSRTSGAFYNEQFF. CDR3 coding DNA: TGTGCCAGCAGTAGGACTAGCGGGGCCTTCTACAATGAGCAGTTCTTC.

This clonotype ranks as medium-sized (0.01 to 0.1%). The chain combines TRBV20-1 with TRBJ2-3; D not resolved. Germline V gives CDR1 DFQATT, CDR2 SNEGSKA (reference sequence). V gave up 0 bases and J gave up 3 bases, with 13 bases separating them. CDR3 size: 15 residues. The CDR3 coding sequence is TGCAGTGCTAGAGATAGTACAAGAGGAACAGATACGCAGTATTTT. Translating it yields CSARDSTRGTDTQYF.

The chain has TRBV19 and TRBJ2-7; TRBD1 aligns across 8 bases. V dropped 6 bases and J dropped 6; count of bases not matched to a gene: 1. The CDR3 runs to 11 residues. Germline V gene sequence: CDR1 LNHDA, CDR2 SQIVND (reference sequence). The CDR3 nucleotides are TGTGCCAGTAGCACAGGGGGCGAGCAGTACTTC. This sequence encodes CASSTGGEQYF.